This T cell receptor beta chain was profiled in a study of T cell changes during pregnancy in multiple sclerosis. The CDR3 contains 12 residues. V was clipped by 5 bases and J by 2 bases, with 10 bases between them. Germline V gene data show CDR1 as GTSNPN and CDR2 as SVGIG (reference sequence). The table came from immunoSEQ multiplex PCR; TCRdb's copy has only in-frame clones and leaves some out. Counted here are about 77,000 clones, 90% to 95% occurring once; the ten biggest clones make up just over 2.5%. This specimen was peripheral blood, taken after pregnancy. The clonotype originates from a female donor in good health, enrolled as a control in a pregnancy study. The genes are TRBV30 and TRBJ2-7; D gene ambiguous. The CDR3 DNA is TGTGCCTGGGAGCGACCGCCCTACGAGCAGTACTTC. Translation: CAWERPPYEQYF.